This TCR beta chain was found in a study of cytomegalovirus exposure and HLA in healthy donors. In the case of this clone: Its target is unknown.

Study-wide points: Among the CMV-associated chains, three were confirmed in vitro as specific for CMV antigens. Later analysis identified some 16,000 TCR beta sequences associated with HLA alleles, using a false discovery rate threshold of 0.05.

Primers: 60 Vbeta forward and 13 Jbeta reverse. Generated by immunoSEQ multiplex PCR, the TCRdb table keeps only in-frame clones and is missing some. The table lists 90,000 to 100,000 clones, around 80% of them singletons. The CDR3 contains 16 residues. Germline assignment: CDR1 SGDLS and CDR2 YYNGEE. Trimming took off 2 bases at V and 2 bases at J, with 14 bases between the two ends. Specimen: PBMCs. This receptor was taken from a man aged 35-49 years in good health and CMV-seronegative. The rearrangement uses TRBV9 and TRBJ1-3; a weak D match, TRBD1 (5 bases). CDR3 bases: TGTGCCAGCAGCGTGACAGAAGTCAATCCTGGAAACACCATATATTTT. As protein: CASSVTEVNPGNTIYF.